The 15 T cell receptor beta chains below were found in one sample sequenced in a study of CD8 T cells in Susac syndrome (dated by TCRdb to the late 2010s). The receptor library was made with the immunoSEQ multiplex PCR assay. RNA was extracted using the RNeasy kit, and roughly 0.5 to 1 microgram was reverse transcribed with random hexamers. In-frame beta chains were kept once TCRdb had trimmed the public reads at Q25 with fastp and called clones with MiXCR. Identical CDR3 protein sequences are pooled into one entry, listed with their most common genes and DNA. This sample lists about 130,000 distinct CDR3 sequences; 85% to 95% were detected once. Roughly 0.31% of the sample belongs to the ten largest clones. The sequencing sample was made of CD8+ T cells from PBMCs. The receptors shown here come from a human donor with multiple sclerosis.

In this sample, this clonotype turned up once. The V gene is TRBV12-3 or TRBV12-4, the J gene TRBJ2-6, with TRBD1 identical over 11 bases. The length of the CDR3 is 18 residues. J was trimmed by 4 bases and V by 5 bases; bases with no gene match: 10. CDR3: CASSAAGQGVIGANVLTF. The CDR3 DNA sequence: TGTGCCAGCAGTGCCGCGGGACAGGGGGTGATCGGGGCCAACGTCCTGACTTTC.

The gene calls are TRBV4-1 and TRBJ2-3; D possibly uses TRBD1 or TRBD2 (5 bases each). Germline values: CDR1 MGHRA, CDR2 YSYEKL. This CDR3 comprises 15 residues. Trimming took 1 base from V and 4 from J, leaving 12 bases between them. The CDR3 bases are TGCGCCAGCAGCCAAGGGGGCCTGCGGGCAGATACGCAGTATTTT. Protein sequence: CASSQGGLRADTQYF.

In DNA form, the CDR3 reads TGTGCCAGCAGCGCACGACTAGCCCCCTACGAGCAGTACGTC. This gives the protein CASSARLAPYEQYV. The rearrangement uses TRBV5-4 and TRBJ2-7, with 7 positions matching TRBD2. Per the germline V gene, CDR1 is SGHNT and CDR2 is YYREEE (reference sequence). After removal of 4 bases from V and 2 bases from J, the junction contained 6 bases not matched to a gene. The CDR3 spans 14 residues.

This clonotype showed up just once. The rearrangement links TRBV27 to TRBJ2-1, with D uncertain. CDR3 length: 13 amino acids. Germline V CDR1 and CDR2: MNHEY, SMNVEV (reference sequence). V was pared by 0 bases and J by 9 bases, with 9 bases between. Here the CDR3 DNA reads TGTGCCAGCAGTTTATCGAGTAAAGGTGAGCAGTTCTTC. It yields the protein CASSLSSKGEQFF.

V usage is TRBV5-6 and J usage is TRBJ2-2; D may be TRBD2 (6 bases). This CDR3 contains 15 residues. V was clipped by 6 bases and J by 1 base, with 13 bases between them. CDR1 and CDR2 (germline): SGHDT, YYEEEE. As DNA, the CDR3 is TGTGCCAGCACCCTGGGGCGGGGGAACACCGGGGAGCTGTTTTTT. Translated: CASTLGRGNTGELFF.

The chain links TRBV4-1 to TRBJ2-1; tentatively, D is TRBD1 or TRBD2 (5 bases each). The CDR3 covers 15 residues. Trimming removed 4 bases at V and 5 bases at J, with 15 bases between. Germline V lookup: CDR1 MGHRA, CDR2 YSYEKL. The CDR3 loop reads CASSPRMRGDNEQFF. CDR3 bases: TGCGCCAGCAGCCCGCGAATGAGGGGAGACAATGAGCAGTTCTTC.

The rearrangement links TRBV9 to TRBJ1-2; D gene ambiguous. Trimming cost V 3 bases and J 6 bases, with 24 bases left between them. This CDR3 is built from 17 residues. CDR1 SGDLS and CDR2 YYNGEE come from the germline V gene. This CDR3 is CASSEDQARSIWNGYTF. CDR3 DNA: TGTGCCAGCAGCGAGGACCAGGCCCGTAGCATCTGGAATGGCTACACCTTC.

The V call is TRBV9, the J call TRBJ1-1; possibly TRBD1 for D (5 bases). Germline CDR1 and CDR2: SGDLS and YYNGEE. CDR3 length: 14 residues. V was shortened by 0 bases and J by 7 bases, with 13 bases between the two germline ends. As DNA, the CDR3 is TGTGCCAGCAGCGTAGCACAACGGGACGGTGAAGCTTTCTTT. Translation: CASSVAQRDGEAFF.

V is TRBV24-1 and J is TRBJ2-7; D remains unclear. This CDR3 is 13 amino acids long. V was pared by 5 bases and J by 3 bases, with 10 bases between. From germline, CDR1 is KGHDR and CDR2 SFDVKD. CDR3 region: CATSAPPRYEQYF. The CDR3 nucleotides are TGTGCCACCAGTGCCCCTCCACGCTACGAGCAGTACTTC.

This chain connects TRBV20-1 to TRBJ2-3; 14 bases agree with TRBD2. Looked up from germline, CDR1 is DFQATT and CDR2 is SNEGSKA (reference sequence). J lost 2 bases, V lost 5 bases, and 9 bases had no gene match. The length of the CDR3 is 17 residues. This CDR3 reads CSALTSGGAGVTDTQYF. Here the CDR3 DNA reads TGCAGTGCTCTGACTAGCGGGGGGGCCGGGGTCACAGATACGCAGTATTTT.

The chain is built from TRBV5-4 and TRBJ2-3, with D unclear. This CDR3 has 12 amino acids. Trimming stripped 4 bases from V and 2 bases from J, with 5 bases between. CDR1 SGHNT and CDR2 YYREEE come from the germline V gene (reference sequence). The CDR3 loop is CASSLITDTQYF. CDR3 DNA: TGTGCCAGCAGCCTCATCACAGATACGCAGTATTTT.

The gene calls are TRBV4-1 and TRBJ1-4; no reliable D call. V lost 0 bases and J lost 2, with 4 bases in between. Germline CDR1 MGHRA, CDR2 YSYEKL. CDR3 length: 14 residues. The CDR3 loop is CASSQDRTNEKLFF. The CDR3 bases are TGCGCCAGCAGCCAAGACAGGACTAATGAAAAACTGTTTTTT.

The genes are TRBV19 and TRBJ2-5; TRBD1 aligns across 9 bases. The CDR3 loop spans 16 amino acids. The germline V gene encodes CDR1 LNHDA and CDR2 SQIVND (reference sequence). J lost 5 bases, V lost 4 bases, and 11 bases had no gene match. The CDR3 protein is CASSTRDRAWQETQYF. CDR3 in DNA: TGTGCCAGTAGTACCCGGGACAGGGCATGGCAGGAGACCCAGTACTTC.

The CDR3: CASSPPSGVKETQYF. CDR3 DNA: TGTGCCAGCAGCCCCCCGTCAGGGGTTAAGGAGACCCAGTACTTC. The rearrangement uses TRBV7-8 and TRBJ2-5; D is perhaps TRBD1 (6 bases). Trimming shortened V by 5 bases and J by 5 bases, and 18 bases separated the two germline ends. Per germline, CDR1 SGHVS and CDR2 FQNEAQ. The CDR3 totals 15 residues.

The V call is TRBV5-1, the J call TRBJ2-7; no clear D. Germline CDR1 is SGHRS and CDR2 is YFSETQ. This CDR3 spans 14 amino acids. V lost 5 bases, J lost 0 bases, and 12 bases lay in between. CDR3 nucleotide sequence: TGCGCCAGCAGTCCGAGCACATTCTCCTACGAGCAGTACGTC. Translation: CASSPSTFSYEQYV.